What follows are 12 T cell receptor beta chains derived from one specimen sequenced in a study of blood T cell repertoires in COVID-19. Some clones are missing from TCRdb's copy, which holds only in-frame ones; the method was immunoSEQ multiplex PCR. The table shows roughly 120,000 clones, with approximately 81% occurring only once. Sequenced sample: peripheral blood. The source is a man older than 75 with COVID-19, enrolled during active disease.

CDR3: CASSERGGAYNSPLHF. CDR3 in DNA: TGTGCCAGCAGTGAAAGGGGGGGGGCCTATAATTCACCCCTCCACTTT. V gene TRBV2 combines with J gene TRBJ1-6; a possible D gene is TRBD1 (6 bases). Trimming removed 2 bases from V and 2 bases from J, with 10 bases in between. This CDR3 has 16 amino acids. Per germline, CDR1 SNHLY and CDR2 FYNNEI.

The chain carries TRBV3-1 (or the pseudogene TRBV3-2) and TRBJ1-5; TRBD1 might be the D (5 bases). The CDR3 totals 16 residues. V lost 4 bases to trimming and J lost 6 bases, with 19 bases between them. CDR1 and CDR2 from the germline V gene are LGHDT and YNNKEL (reference sequence). CDR3 nucleotide sequence: TGTGCCAGCAGCCCAGGGACTGGTACTTTGGCTCAGCCCCAGCATTTT. Its protein is CASSPGTGTLAQPQHF.

This clone was counted a single time. The chain has TRBV18 and TRBJ1-1; no firm D call. The CDR3 consists of 15 residues. The germline gives CDR1 KGHSH, CDR2 LQKENI. V was cut by 0 bases and J by 1 base, with 9 bases left in between. This CDR3 is CASSPPAGTNTEAFF. The DNA of the CDR3 is TGTGCCAGCTCACCACCGGCAGGTACGAACACTGAAGCTTTCTTT.

V is TRBV2 and J is TRBJ2-7; weak D call: TRBD1 (6 bases). The V and J ends lost 5 bases and 9 bases respectively, with 14 bases between them. Germline CDR1 reads SNHLY; CDR2 reads FYNNEI. The CDR3 has 12 amino acids. For the CDR3, the DNA is TGTGCCAGCAGTAGACAGGACTGGCGGCAGTACTTC. Translation: CASSRQDWRQYF.

The rearrangement links TRBV7-8 to TRBJ1-6; 9 bases line up with TRBD1. The CDR3 spans 13 residues. From germline, CDR1 is SGHVS and CDR2 FQNEAQ. Trimming at V came to 5 bases and at J to 14 bases, leaving 7 bases not matched to a gene. CDR3 in amino acids: CASSEDRGQALHF. The CDR3 coding sequence is TGTGCCAGCAGCGAGGACAGGGGCCAGGCCCTCCACTTT.

This clone turned up a few times. The chain combines TRBV5-4 with TRBJ1-4, with TRBD1 as a possible D gene (5 bases). Germline assignment: CDR1 SGHNT and CDR2 YYREEE (reference sequence). Deletions cut 0 bases from V and 7 bases from J, with 19 bases between. The CDR3 sequence is 17 residues long. The CDR3 loop is CASSLEFGAPSGEKLFF. The CDR3 bases are TGTGCCAGCAGCTTGGAATTTGGGGCGCCTAGTGGTGAAAAACTGTTTTTT.

The CDR3 protein is CATSRDPSTYEQYF. The CDR3 coding sequence is TGTGCCACCAGCAGAGACCCTAGCACCTACGAGCAGTACTTC. This sequence joins TRBV15 and TRBJ2-7, with a weak D call TRBD2 (5 bases). Trimming pared 0 bases from V and 2 bases from J, leaving 8 bases between. Germline V CDR1 and CDR2: LNHNV, YYDKDF (reference sequence). The CDR3 covers 14 residues.

V gene TRBV7-8 combines with J gene TRBJ2-3, with 10 nucleotides matching TRBD2. Germline lookup yields CDR1 SGHVS and CDR2 FQNEAQ. This CDR3 contains 18 residues. V trimming: 6 bases; J trimming: 6 bases; junction bases outside the gene matches: 18. CDR3 protein: CASSQPLAGALTSDTQYF. DNA of the CDR3: TGTGCCAGCAGTCAACCCCTAGCGGGGGCCCTCACTTCTGATACGCAGTATTTT.

This clone was seen a handful of times. The chain combines TRBV19 with TRBJ1-6; 7 bases map to TRBD1. Germline V gene data show CDR1 as LNHDA and CDR2 as SQIVND (reference sequence). After removal of 9 bases from V and 10 bases from J, the junction contained 15 bases not matched to a gene. CDR3 length: 15 residues. CDR3 in amino acids: CASSYRQGARSPLHF. Here the CDR3 DNA reads TGTGCCAGCTCATACCGACAGGGAGCTCGATCACCCCTCCACTTT.

The gene calls are TRBV29-1 and TRBJ2-4; maybe TRBD2 (6 bases). Trimming cost V 5 bases and J 5 bases, with 13 bases left between them. Per germline, CDR1 SQVTM and CDR2 ANQGSEA. The CDR3 totals 13 residues. The CDR3 sequence is CSVRGGAENIQYF. The CDR3, as DNA: TGCAGCGTTCGGGGAGGAGCAGAAAACATTCAGTACTTC. Full variable domain (remainder filled in from reference TRBV29-1 and TRBJ2-4): SAVISQKPSRDICQRGTSLTIQCQVDSQVTMMFWYRQQPGQSLTLIATANQGSEATYESGFVIDKFPISRPNLTFSTLTVSNMSPEDSSIYLCSVRGGAENIQYFGAGTRLSVL.

Remarks on this clone: At one boundary the junction diverges from the germline segment, which might be a read error. This sequence joins TRBV24-1 and TRBJ2-7, with D perhaps matching TRBD2 (5 bases). The CDR3 totals 13 residues. Germline V lookup: CDR1 KGHDR, CDR2 SFDVKD. This chain's CDR3 is CATSGQYDYERYF. As DNA, the CDR3 is TGTGCCACCAGTGGCCAGTATGACTACGAGCGGTACTTC.

The chain has TRBV7-2 and TRBJ2-7, with D uncertain. In germline, CDR1 is SGHTA, CDR2 FQGNSA. V was shortened by 1 base and J by 3 bases, with 7 bases between the two germline ends. The CDR3 covers 13 residues. The CDR3 reads CASSLGRHYEQYF. The CDR3 nucleotides read TGTGCCAGCAGCTTAGGGCGACACTACGAGCAGTACTTC.